These 5 T cell receptor beta chains came from one sample sequenced in a study of cytomegalovirus exposure and HLA in healthy donors. The study ran its PCR with 60 Vbeta and 13 Jbeta primers. The protocol was immunoSEQ multiplex PCR, while the TCRdb copy is restricted to in-frame clones and leaves out a portion. The sample consists of about 170,000 clones, around 78% of them appearing once. The sequenced sample consisted of PBMCs. Receptors originate from a woman in her 50s in good health and CMV-seropositive.

The V gene is TRBV18, the J gene TRBJ1-2; the match to TRBD1 covers 8 bases. Losses at the gene ends were 2 bases for V and 3 bases for J; bases not matched to a gene: 5. CDR1 is KGHSH and CDR2 is LQKENI in the germline V gene. CDR3 length: 15 residues. The CDR3 loop is CASSPSSDRDYGYTF. CDR3 sequence (DNA): TGTGCCAGCTCACCATCATCGGACAGGGACTATGGCTACACCTTC.

This chain joins TRBV5-4 and TRBJ2-2; 7 bases are a match to TRBD1. The CDR3 spans 15 residues. V was clipped by 3 bases and J by 2 bases; unmatched bases: 4. Germline CDR1 and CDR2: SGHNT and YYREEE (reference sequence). The CDR3 DNA reads TGTGCCAGCAGCTACCGACAGGGCAACACCGGGGAGCTGTTTTTT. Translation: CASSYRQGNTGELFF.

The chain uses TRBV28 and TRBJ1-3; D unresolved. The V gene lost 5 bases and the J gene lost 2 bases, with 16 bases spanning the gap. CDR1 is MDHEN, CDR2 SYDVKM, per germline. The CDR3 spans 16 residues. The CDR3 here is CASSIPGSVTGNTIYF. CDR3 sequence (DNA): TGTGCCAGCAGTATACCGGGAAGCGTGACTGGAAACACCATATATTTT.

The chain recombines TRBV6-1 with TRBJ2-7, with a tentative D call TRBD2 (6 bases). V lost 1 base and J lost 2, with 9 bases in between. The V gene's germline CDR1 is MNHNS and CDR2 SASEGT. This CDR3 is built from 14 residues. Here the CDR3 reads CASSEGGEAYEQYF. In nucleotides, the CDR3 is TGTGCCAGCAGTGAAGGGGGGGAAGCCTACGAGCAGTACTTC.

The gene calls are TRBV5-6 and TRBJ1-5, with TRBD1 matching over 7 bases. Trimming cost V 1 base and J 0 bases; bases outside gene matches: 10. Looked up from germline, CDR1 is SGHDT and CDR2 is YYEEEE. The CDR3 runs 18 residues. CDR3 DNA: TGTGCCAGCAGCTTGTTGGGGGACAGACTCTATAGCAATCAGCCCCAGCATTTT. Amino acids: CASSLLGDRLYSNQPQHF. Full variable domain (remainder filled in from reference TRBV5-6 and TRBJ1-5): DAGVTQSPTHLIKTRGQQVTLRCSPKSGHDTVSWYQQALGQGPQFIFQYYEEEERQRGNFPDRFSGHQFPNYSSELNVNALLLGDSALYLCASSLLGDRLYSNQPQHFGDGTRLSIL.